A single sample is the source of the 27 T cell receptor beta chains below, sequenced in a study of stem cell transplantation in POMP-related autoinflammatory disease. This table comes from immunoSEQ multiplex PCR, and its TCRdb copy is limited to in-frame clones, with some not included. The sample records more than 8,500 clones, 88% being singletons. The source material was CD8+ T cells from PBMCs, sampled after stem cell transplantation. The receptor set was obtained from a human patient with POMP-related autoinflammation and immune dysregulation (PRAID). The T cells may partly be graft donor cells.

The rearrangement links TRBV29-1 to TRBJ1-2; 8 nucleotides line up with TRBD1. With V trimmed by 0 bases and J by 4 bases, 4 bases remained unmatched. Germline V CDR1 and CDR2: SQVTM, ANQGSEA. This CDR3 has 14 amino acids. CDR3 DNA sequence: TGCAGCGTTGAAGAGACAGGGGCCTCCTATGGCTACACCTTC. Protein product: CSVEETGASYGYTF.

This chain joins TRBV27 and TRBJ1-6; D ambiguous. Germline V gene data show CDR1 as MNHEY and CDR2 as SMNVEV (reference sequence). This CDR3 has 14 residues. The V end lost 3 bases, the J end lost 9 bases, and 12 bases lay between the germline ends. The CDR3 region has the DNA TGTGCCAGCAGTTTTACCTCCTGGAGTTCACCCCTCCACTTT. It encodes CASSFTSWSSPLHF.

V is TRBV29-1 and J is TRBJ2-5; D may be TRBD2 (6 bases). Trimming left V 4 bases short and J 5 bases short, with 23 bases between. CDR1 is SQVTM and CDR2 is ANQGSEA in the germline V gene. The CDR3 covers 16 residues. DNA of the CDR3: TGCAGCGTTGTCCCGGTCTTCCTTGCGGAGGGGGAGACCCAGTACTTC. Protein product: CSVVPVFLAEGETQYF.

The chain recombines TRBV19 with TRBJ1-5; 8 nucleotides line up with TRBD1. The CDR3 has 15 amino acids. The V segment lost 7 bases and the J segment 1 base; nucleotides outside the gene matches: 6. The germline V gene encodes CDR1 LNHDA and CDR2 SQIVND (reference sequence). The DNA for the CDR3 is TGTGCCAGTACCGCATACAGGGGGAGCAATCAGCCCCAGCATTTT. Its protein product is CASTAYRGSNQPQHF.

The rearrangement uses TRBV13 and TRBJ2-7; 9 bases agree with TRBD1. The CDR3 is 15 residues long. V lost 5 bases to trimming and J lost 2 bases; unmatched junction nucleotides: 7. Germline CDR1 PRHDT, CDR2 FYEKMQ (reference sequence). In nucleotides, the CDR3 is TGTGCCAGCAGCATGGAGACAGGGGGTACCTACGAGCAGTACGTC. Amino acids: CASSMETGGTYEQYV.

The CDR3 loop reads CASSLAILGGEQYF. The CDR3, as DNA: TGTGCCAGCAGTTTAGCCATACTCGGTGGGGAGCAGTACTTC. This chain connects TRBV28 to TRBJ2-7; unclear D gene. The ends were cut back, 2 bases at V and 7 bases at J, with 15 bases in the middle. The germline V gene encodes CDR1 MDHEN and CDR2 SYDVKM. The CDR3 sequence is 14 residues long. Filled out from reference TRBV28 and TRBJ2-7, the complete variable domain reads DVKVTQSSRYLVKRTGEKVFLECVQDMDHENMFWYRQDPGLGLRLIYFSYDVKMKEKGDIPEGYSVSREKKERFSLILESASTNQTSMYLCASSLAILGGEQYFGPGTRLTVT.

This chain links TRBV10-3 with TRBJ2-5; 8 bases are shared with TRBD2. V dropped 3 bases and J dropped 5; count of bases not matched to a gene: 11. The germline V gene has CDR1 ENHRY and CDR2 SYGVKD. This CDR3 spans 16 amino acids. The CDR3 sequence is CAISDLGGDPRETQYF. The CDR3 DNA sequence: TGTGCCATCAGTGATCTCGGGGGGGACCCCAGGGAGACCCAGTACTTC.

This chain joins TRBV15 and TRBJ2-7; 7 bases fit TRBD2. The V segment lost 3 bases and the J segment 3 bases; nucleotides outside the gene matches: 11. Per the germline V gene, CDR1 is LNHNV and CDR2 is YYDKDF (reference sequence). The CDR3 spans 16 residues. DNA for the CDR3: TGTGCCACCAGCAGTCCCGACCGGACTAGGGGCTACGAGCAGTACTTC. This sequence encodes CATSSPDRTRGYEQYF.

This clone appeared once. This rearrangement joins TRBV12-3 or TRBV12-4 to TRBJ2-5; no firm D call. The CDR3 sequence is 13 residues long. Trimming shortened V by 3 bases and J by 4 bases, and 9 bases separated the two germline ends. CDR3 amino acids: CASSLWVGETQYF. DNA of the CDR3: TGTGCCAGCAGTTTGTGGGTGGGAGAGACCCAGTACTTC.

This chain connects TRBV4-1 to TRBJ1-4, with TRBD1 as a possible D gene (6 bases). The CDR3 covers 13 residues. V lost 0 bases to trimming and J lost 12 bases, with 11 bases between them. The germline gives CDR1 MGHRA, CDR2 YSYEKL. CDR3 bases: TGCGCCAGCAGCCAAGATGTGGGGGCGGAACTGTTTTTT. Amino acids: CASSQDVGAELFF.

The chain is built from TRBV4-1 and TRBJ2-2; D not certain. The germline V gene has CDR1 MGHRA and CDR2 YSYEKL. This CDR3 contains 19 residues. V lost 1 base and J lost 2, with 20 bases in between. The CDR3 loop reads CASSQARPPVIPNTGELFF. As DNA, the CDR3 is TGCGCCAGCAGCCAAGCGCGCCCACCCGTAATCCCAAACACCGGGGAGCTGTTTTTT.

The gene calls are TRBV29-1 and TRBJ2-5, with D possibly matching TRBD1 (6 bases). The germline CDR1 and CDR2 sequences are SQVTM and ANQGSEA. Between the trimmed V and J ends, which lost 7 bases and 4 bases, there was a span of 22 bases. CDR3 length equals 15 residues. The CDR3, as DNA: TGCAGCGGTAGGCGGGTGCGACAGGTGGGAGAGACCCAGTACTTC. This translates into CSGRRVRQVGETQYF.

This clone was counted between two and nine times. This rearrangement joins TRBV19 to TRBJ1-1; 10 positions match TRBD1. J lost 1 base, V lost 4 bases, and 0 bases had no gene match. The CDR3 is made up of 14 amino acids. Germline V gene sequence: CDR1 LNHDA, CDR2 SQIVND (reference sequence). CDR3 amino acids: CASSRTGGNTEAFF. In DNA form, the CDR3 reads TGTGCCAGTAGTAGGACAGGGGGGAACACTGAAGCTTTCTTT.

V usage is TRBV12-5 and J usage is TRBJ1-1, with D unresolved. Between the trimmed V and J ends, which lost 0 bases and 4 bases, there was a span of 3 bases. Looked up from germline, CDR1 is LGHNT and CDR2 is FRNRAP. The CDR3 is 12 residues long. CDR3 in amino acids: CASGLVGTEAFF. CDR3 DNA: TGTGCTAGTGGTTTGGTAGGCACTGAAGCTTTCTTT. Combining the CDR3 with reference TRBV12-5 and TRBJ1-1 gives the whole variable domain DARVTQTPRHKVTEMGQEVTMRCQPILGHNTVFWYRQTMMQGLELLAYFRNRAPLDDSGMPKDRFSAEMPDATLATLKIQPSEPRDSAVYFCASGLVGTEAFFGQGTRLTVV.

The rearrangement joins TRBV12-2 to TRBJ1-5; the table calls TRBD1, which could not be checked here. TRBV12-2 is flagged as a pseudogene. The CDR3 is 15 residues long. The CDR3 loop is CASRRRQVSNQPQHF. The CDR3 DNA reads as TGTGCAAGTCGCCGCCGACAGGTTAGCAATCAGCCCCAGCATTTT.

The CDR3 protein is CAWSGGRFLNEQYF. CDR3 in DNA: TGTGCCTGGAGCGGGGGACGGTTCCTGAATGAGCAGTACTTC. The chain is built from TRBV30 and TRBJ2-7; perhaps TRBD2 as D (6 bases). The CDR3 is 14 residues long. Trimming left V 3 bases short and J 7 bases short, with 19 bases between. Per germline, CDR1 GTSNPN and CDR2 SVGIG (reference sequence).

A few counts support this clone. V and J are TRBV5-6 and TRBJ2-7, with TRBD2 identical over 7 bases. This CDR3 comprises 17 residues. V gave up 2 bases and J gave up 0 bases; unmatched junction bases: 11. CDR1 and CDR2 from the germline V gene are SGHDT and YYEEEE. In DNA form, the CDR3 reads TGTGCCAGCAGCTTAGGGTTAAGCGGGGCTAGCTCCTACGAGCAGTACTTC. Translating it yields CASSLGLSGASSYEQYF. The whole variable domain, filled in from reference TRBV5-6 and TRBJ2-7, reads DAGVTQSPTHLIKTRGQQVTLRCSPKSGHDTVSWYQQALGQGPQFIFQYYEEEERQRGNFPDRFSGHQFPNYSSELNVNALLLGDSALYLCASSLGLSGASSYEQYFGPGTRLTVT.

The rearrangement joins TRBV24-1 to TRBJ1-2; D gene ambiguous. The CDR3 extends over 13 amino acids. V was shortened by 0 bases and J by 4 bases, with 5 bases between the two germline ends. Germline V gene data show CDR1 as KGHDR and CDR2 as SFDVKD. The CDR3 reads CATSDLEFYGYTF. The CDR3 DNA reads as TGTGCCACCAGTGATTTGGAGTTCTATGGCTACACCTTC.

This chain uses TRBV9 with TRBJ2-1, with 9 bases that match TRBD1. This CDR3 comprises 16 residues. Germline V gene lookup returns CDR1 SGDLS and CDR2 YYNGEE. Trimming cost V 3 bases and J 4 bases; bases outside gene matches: 8. The CDR3 coding sequence is TGTGCCAGCAGCGCTAGGACAGGGGAGGTTTACAATGAGCAGTTCTTC. It is translated as CASSARTGEVYNEQFF.

The V call is TRBV28, the J call TRBJ1-3; D uncertain. Trimming pared 6 bases from V and 0 bases from J, leaving 6 bases between. Germline V CDR1 and CDR2: MDHEN, SYDVKM. There are 13 residues in the CDR3. The CDR3, as DNA: TGTGCCAGCAGCCCCGTCTCTGGAAACACCATATATTTT. Translated: CASSPVSGNTIYF.

CDR3 DNA: TGTGCCAGCTCACCAGAAAGCAGATTTAATTCACCCCTCCACTTT. Translation gives CASSPESRFNSPLHF. The rearrangement uses TRBV18 and TRBJ1-6; no clear D. Looked up from germline, CDR1 is KGHSH and CDR2 is LQKENI. V was pared by 2 bases and J by 6 bases, with 11 bases between. The CDR3 contains 15 residues.

This rearrangement joins TRBV5-5 to TRBJ2-7; D unclear. CDR1 and CDR2 (germline): SGHKS, YYEKEE (reference sequence). V lost 0 bases to trimming and J lost 0 bases, with 13 bases between them. The CDR3 consists of 16 residues. The CDR3 bases are TGTGCCAGCAGCTTGGATGGGGTCGGCAGCTCCTACGAGCAGTACGTC. Protein product: CASSLDGVGSSYEQYV.

This CDR3 reads CASSQSGRGGEGNQPQHF. The CDR3, as DNA: TGTGCCAGCAGCCAATCAGGCAGGGGAGGAGAGGGCAATCAGCCCCAGCATTTT. This chain links TRBV16 with TRBJ1-5; tentatively, D is TRBD1 (6 bases). The CDR3 sequence is 18 residues long. The V end lost 0 bases, the J end lost 2 bases, and 17 bases lay between the germline ends. The V gene's germline CDR1 is KGHSY and CDR2 FQNENV.

This sequence joins TRBV7-9 and TRBJ2-5, with D unclear. V was shortened by 1 base and J by 1 base, with 10 bases between the two germline ends. Per germline, CDR1 SEHNR and CDR2 FQNEAQ (reference sequence). The CDR3 has 15 amino acids. The CDR3 loop reads CASSLVVGPQETQYF. The CDR3 bases are TGTGCCAGCAGCTTAGTGGTAGGCCCCCAAGAGACCCAGTACTTC. The whole variable domain, remainder taken from reference TRBV7-9 and TRBJ2-5, is DTGVSQNPRHKITKRGQNVTFRCDPISEHNRLYWYRQTLGQGPEFLTYFQNEAQLEKSRLLSDRFSAERPKGSFSTLEIQRTEQGDSAMYLCASSLVVGPQETQYFGPGTRLLVL.

V usage is TRBV25-1 and J usage is TRBJ2-1, with 7 bases fitting TRBD2. The J segment lost 6 bases and the V segment lost 1 base, leaving 9 bases of the junction unmatched. The length of the CDR3 is 16 residues. Germline V gene sequence: CDR1 MGHDK, CDR2 SYGVNS. The CDR3 nucleotides read TGTGCCAGCAGTGAATGGGGGGGGAATGAGGGCAATGAGCAGTTCTTC. Translation: CASSEWGGNEGNEQFF. The full variable domain, its missing parts supplied by reference TRBV25-1 and TRBJ2-1, is EADIYQTPRYLVIGTGKKITLECSQTMGHDKMYWYQQDPGMELHLIHYSYGVNSTEKGDLSSESTVSRIRTEHFPLTLESARPSHTSQYLCASSEWGGNEGNEQFFGPGTRLTVL.

This clone is a singleton in its sample. V usage is TRBV7-9 and J usage is TRBJ2-5; no definite D call. The length of the CDR3 is 16 residues. CDR1 SEHNR and CDR2 FQNEAQ come from the germline V gene (reference sequence). Trimming took off 3 bases at V and 1 base at J, with 15 bases between the two ends. The DNA for the CDR3 is TGTGCCAGCAGCTTCCTGCCGGGTCACATCCAAGAGACCCAGTACTTC. As protein: CASSFLPGHIQETQYF. Combining the CDR3 with reference TRBV7-9 and TRBJ2-5 gives the whole variable domain DTGVSQNPRHKITKRGQNVTFRCDPISEHNRLYWYRQTLGQGPEFLTYFQNEAQLEKSRLLSDRFSAERPKGSFSTLEIQRTEQGDSAMYLCASSFLPGHIQETQYFGPGTRLLVL.

In this sample, this clone turned up a few times. V and J are TRBV10-1 and TRBJ2-2, with 10 bases matching TRBD2. The CDR3 covers 14 residues. V shed 5 bases, J shed 6 bases, and the junction held 3 bases outside the gene matches. Germline V gene lookup returns CDR1 WNHNN and CDR2 SYGVQD (reference sequence). CDR3 amino acids: CASSTSGASGELFF. The CDR3 region has the DNA TGCGCCAGCAGTACTAGCGGGGCGTCCGGGGAGCTGTTTTTT.